These T cell receptor beta chains were read from a single sample in a study of cytomegalovirus exposure and HLA in healthy donors. Using immunoSEQ multiplex PCR, the repertoire was profiled, and TCRdb retains in-frame clones only, with some absent. The sample includes roughly 60,000 clones, roughly 96% of them seen just once. The sample consisted of PBMCs. The receptors derive from a woman between 18 and 29 years old in good health and CMV-seropositive. Both conserved end residues are part of each CDR3. Fields, in order: D gene, clone size, J gene, V gene, CDR3 DNA, CDR3 protein. The D gene is left open where the match is weak. Size values are once, few and many counts, or a class for expanded clones, and some rows have none.

d_call: TRBD1
clone_size: -
j_call: TRBJ1-1
v_call: TRBV11-2
cdr3_nt: TGTGCCAGCAGCCGGAGACAGGGTAGGCCTACTGAAGCTTTCTTT
cdr3_aa: CASSRRQGRPTEAFF

d_call: -
clone_size: -
j_call: TRBJ2-2
v_call: TRBV4-2
cdr3_nt: TGTGCCAGCAGCCAATCTGGGTTGGGGGGTCGTGTGGACGGGGAGCTGTTTTTT
cdr3_aa: CASSQSGLGGRVDGELFF

d_call: TRBD2
clone_size: -
j_call: TRBJ2-3
v_call: TRBV28
cdr3_nt: TGTGCCAGCGTCTATAGCGGGGGCACAGATACGCAGTATTTT
cdr3_aa: CASVYSGGTDTQYF

d_call: -
clone_size: -
j_call: TRBJ2-1
v_call: TRBV5-1
cdr3_nt: TGCGCCAGCAGCTGGCGAACAGGGGAGCAGTTCTTC
cdr3_aa: CASSWRTGEQFF

d_call: -
clone_size: -
j_call: TRBJ2-5
v_call: TRBV30
cdr3_nt: TGTGCCTGGAGTGTAATAGGAGAAGGTACCCAGTACTTC
cdr3_aa: CAWSVIGEGTQYF

d_call: TRBD2
clone_size: -
j_call: TRBJ2-7
v_call: TRBV7-6
cdr3_nt: TGTGCCAGCAGTCAAGGACTAGCGGACGAGCAGTACTTC
cdr3_aa: CASSQGLADEQYF

d_call: TRBD1
clone_size: -
j_call: TRBJ2-1
v_call: TRBV5-1
cdr3_nt: TGCGCCAGCAGCCAAAGGGACAGGGGGATATACAATGAGCAGTTCTTC
cdr3_aa: CASSQRDRGIYNEQFF

d_call: TRBD1
clone_size: -
j_call: TRBJ1-2
v_call: TRBV6-4
cdr3_nt: TGTGCCAGCAGTGACTCGGACAGGGACTATGGCTACACCTTC
cdr3_aa: CASSDSDRDYGYTF

d_call: TRBD1
clone_size: -
j_call: TRBJ2-2
v_call: TRBV9
cdr3_nt: TGTGCCAGCAGCGTGACAGGGGGCGCGAGCACCGGGGAGCTGTTTTTT
cdr3_aa: CASSVTGGASTGELFF

d_call: -
clone_size: -
j_call: TRBJ2-1
v_call: TRBV11-3
cdr3_nt: TGTGCCAGCAGCCCTCCACCCGGGAATGAGCAGTTCTTC
cdr3_aa: CASSPPPGNEQFF

d_call: -
clone_size: once
j_call: TRBJ2-3
v_call: TRBV27
cdr3_nt: TGTGCCAGCGGCGCGGGCCGGATGACGCAGTATTTT
cdr3_aa: CASGAGRMTQYF

d_call: TRBD1
clone_size: -
j_call: TRBJ1-1
v_call: TRBV4-1
cdr3_nt: TGCGCCAGCAGCCCAGAGGGGGCCGGGGTGTCTTTCTTT
cdr3_aa: CASSPEGAGVSFF

d_call: -
clone_size: -
j_call: TRBJ1-1
v_call: TRBV6-6
cdr3_nt: TGTGCCAGCAACAGCGGGGGGGGAAACACTGAAGCTTTCTTT
cdr3_aa: CASNSGGGNTEAFF

d_call: TRBD1
clone_size: -
j_call: TRBJ2-1
v_call: TRBV6-1
cdr3_nt: TGTGCCAGCAGTGAGCAAGACAGGGGGCGCCGGGGTGAGCAGTTCTTC
cdr3_aa: CASSEQDRGRRGEQFF

d_call: TRBD2
clone_size: -
j_call: TRBJ2-3
v_call: TRBV6-5
cdr3_nt: TGTGCCAGCAGTCCTCAGCGGGGGACAGATACGCAGTATTTT
cdr3_aa: CASSPQRGTDTQYF

d_call: TRBD1
clone_size: -
j_call: TRBJ2-7
v_call: TRBV11-2
cdr3_nt: TGTGCCAGCAGCTCAACAGGGGTAAGGGCCTACGAGCAGTACTTC
cdr3_aa: CASSSTGVRAYEQYF

d_call: -
clone_size: -
j_call: TRBJ2-7
v_call: TRBV27
cdr3_nt: TGTGCCAGCAGTCCAAATCCCCAGGGGTTCTACGAGCAGTACTTC
cdr3_aa: CASSPNPQGFYEQYF

d_call: -
clone_size: once
j_call: TRBJ2-5
v_call: TRBV28
cdr3_nt: TGTGCCAGCAGTTCGTCAGGGCAACAAGAGACCCAGTACTTC
cdr3_aa: CASSSSGQQETQYF

d_call: TRBD2
clone_size: -
j_call: TRBJ2-2
v_call: TRBV4-3
cdr3_nt: TGCGCCAGCAGCCAAGGAACGGGGGGTTACACCGGGGAGCTGTTTTTT
cdr3_aa: CASSQGTGGYTGELFF

d_call: -
clone_size: -
j_call: TRBJ2-7
v_call: TRBV9
cdr3_nt: TGTGCCAGCAGCGTGAGCCCGGAGGGGTACGAGCAGTACTTC
cdr3_aa: CASSVSPEGYEQYF

d_call: -
clone_size: once
j_call: TRBJ1-3
v_call: TRBV9
cdr3_nt: TGTGCCAGCAGCAACCCGAGGGCTGGAAACACCATATATTTT
cdr3_aa: CASSNPRAGNTIYF

d_call: -
clone_size: -
j_call: TRBJ2-3
v_call: TRBV6-1
cdr3_nt: TGTGCCAGCAGTGAAAGGCGGAGCACAGATACGCAGTATTTT
cdr3_aa: CASSERRSTDTQYF

d_call: TRBD1
clone_size: -
j_call: TRBJ1-2
v_call: TRBV30
cdr3_nt: TGTGCCTGGAGTGCGGACAGGGGGGTATACTATGGCTACACCTTC
cdr3_aa: CAWSADRGVYYGYTF

d_call: -
clone_size: -
j_call: TRBJ2-3
v_call: TRBV5-5
cdr3_nt: TGTGCCAGCAGGTTGGACCAGGGCCGCACAGATACGCAGTATTTT
cdr3_aa: CASRLDQGRTDTQYF

d_call: TRBD2
clone_size: -
j_call: TRBJ2-1
v_call: TRBV4-3
cdr3_nt: TGCGCCAGCAGCCCGGGGGGGGAGGCACACAATGAGCAGTTCTTC
cdr3_aa: CASSPGGEAHNEQFF

d_call: -
clone_size: medium-sized
j_call: TRBJ2-6
v_call: TRBV19
cdr3_nt: TGTGCCAGTAGTACAGGGGCCCTCGGGTACTCTGGGGCCAACGTCCTGACTTTC
cdr3_aa: CASSTGALGYSGANVLTF

d_call: TRBD1
clone_size: -
j_call: TRBJ2-2
v_call: TRBV7-2
cdr3_nt: TGTGCCAGCAGAGACAGGGCGAACACCGGGGAGCTGTTTTTT
cdr3_aa: CASRDRANTGELFF

d_call: TRBD2
clone_size: -
j_call: TRBJ2-5
v_call: TRBV11-2
cdr3_nt: TGTGCCAGCAGCCCCTGGGGGGGAGCGAACCAAGAGACCCAGTACTTC
cdr3_aa: CASSPWGGANQETQYF

d_call: -
clone_size: -
j_call: TRBJ1-4
v_call: TRBV4-3
cdr3_nt: TGCGCCAGCAGCCACGAACAGGGTCGTGAAAAACTGTTTTTT
cdr3_aa: CASSHEQGREKLFF

d_call: -
clone_size: -
j_call: TRBJ2-7
v_call: TRBV6-6
cdr3_nt: TGTGCCAGCAGTTACGGCGGGGCCACTTACGAGCAGTACTTC
cdr3_aa: CASSYGGATYEQYF

d_call: -
clone_size: -
j_call: TRBJ2-5
v_call: TRBV5-1
cdr3_nt: TGCGCCAGCAGCCCCGGGGTTTGGCCTAAACAAGAGACCCAGTACTTC
cdr3_aa: CASSPGVWPKQETQYF